This TCR beta chain emerged from a study of shared clonotypes between healthy human individuals. Profiled with immunoSEQ multiplex PCR; TCRdb holds only in-frame clones, not every one. The sample includes approximately 700,000 clones, around 73% of them seen just once. CDR3 length equals 17 residues. Trimming removed 0 bases from V and 2 bases from J, with 18 bases in between. Looked up from germline, CDR1 is SGHRS and CDR2 is YFSETQ. The V gene is TRBV5-1, the J gene TRBJ2-7; D is perhaps TRBD1 (6 bases). The receptor's source is a woman aged 25 to 39 in good health. What was sequenced was memory CD4+ T cells sorted from blood. Noted subset: CD45RA-negative fraction. The CDR3 region has the DNA TGCGCCAGCAGCTTGGTAATATCCGGGACATTCGCCTACGAGCAGTACTTC. This gives the protein CASSLVISGTFAYEQYF.